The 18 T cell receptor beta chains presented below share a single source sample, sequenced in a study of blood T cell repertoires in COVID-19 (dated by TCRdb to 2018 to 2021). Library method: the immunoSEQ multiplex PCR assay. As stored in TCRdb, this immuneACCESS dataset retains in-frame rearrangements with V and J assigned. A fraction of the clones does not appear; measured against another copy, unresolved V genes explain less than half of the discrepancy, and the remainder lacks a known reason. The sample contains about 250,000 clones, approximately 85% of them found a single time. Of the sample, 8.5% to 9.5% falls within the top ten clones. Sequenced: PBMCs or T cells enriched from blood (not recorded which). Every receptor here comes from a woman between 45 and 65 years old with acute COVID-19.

CDR3 region: CAISEQNPGQRYGYTF. The CDR3 coding sequence is TGTGCCATCAGTGAGCAAAATCCGGGACAGCGCTATGGCTACACCTTC. The chain combines TRBV10-3 with TRBJ1-2, with 7 bases fitting TRBD1. V was pared by 2 bases and J by 4 bases, with 10 bases of the junction left unmatched. CDR1 is ENHRY and CDR2 is SYGVKD in the germline V gene. The length of the CDR3 is 16 residues.

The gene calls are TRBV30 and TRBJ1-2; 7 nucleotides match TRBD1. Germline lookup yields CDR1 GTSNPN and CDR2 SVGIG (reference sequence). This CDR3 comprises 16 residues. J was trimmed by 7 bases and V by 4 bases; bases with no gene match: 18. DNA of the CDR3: TGTGCCTGGATTCTCACCGGACAGGCCGTGAGGGGTGGCTACACCTTC. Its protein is CAWILTGQAVRGGYTF.

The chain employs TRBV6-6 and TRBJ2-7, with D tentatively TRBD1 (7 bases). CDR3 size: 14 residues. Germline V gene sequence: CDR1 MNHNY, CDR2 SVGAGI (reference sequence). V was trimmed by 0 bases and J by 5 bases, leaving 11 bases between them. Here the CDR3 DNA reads TGTGCCAGCAGTTACTCGGAGGGGGCTAACGAGCAGTACTTC. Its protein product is CASSYSEGANEQYF.

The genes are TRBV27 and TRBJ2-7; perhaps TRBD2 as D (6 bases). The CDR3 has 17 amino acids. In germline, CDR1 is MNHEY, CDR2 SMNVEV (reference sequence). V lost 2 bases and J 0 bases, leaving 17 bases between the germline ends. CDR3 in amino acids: CASSLILGGSGSYEQYF. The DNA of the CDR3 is TGTGCCAGCAGTTTAATCCTCGGGGGTAGCGGCTCCTACGAGCAGTACTTC.

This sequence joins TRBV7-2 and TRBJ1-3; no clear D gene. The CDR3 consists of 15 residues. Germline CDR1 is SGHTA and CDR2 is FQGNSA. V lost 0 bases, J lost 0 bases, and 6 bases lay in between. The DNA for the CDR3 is TGTGCCAGCAGCTTAGCGCCGAGCTCTGGAAACACCATATATTTT. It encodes CASSLAPSSGNTIYF.

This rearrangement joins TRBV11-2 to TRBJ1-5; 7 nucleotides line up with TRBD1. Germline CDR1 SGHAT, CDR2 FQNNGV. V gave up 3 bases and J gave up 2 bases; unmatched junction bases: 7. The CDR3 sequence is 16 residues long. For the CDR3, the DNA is TGTGCCAGCAGCTTTACAGGGGTAGGGGGCAATCAGCCCCAGCATTTT. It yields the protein CASSFTGVGGNQPQHF.

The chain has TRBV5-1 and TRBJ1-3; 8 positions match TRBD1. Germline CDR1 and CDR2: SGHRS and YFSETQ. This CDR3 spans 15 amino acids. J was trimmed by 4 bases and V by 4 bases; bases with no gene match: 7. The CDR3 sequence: CASSGRTGNGNTIYF. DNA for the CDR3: TGCGCCAGCAGCGGGAGGACAGGGAACGGAAACACCATATATTTT.

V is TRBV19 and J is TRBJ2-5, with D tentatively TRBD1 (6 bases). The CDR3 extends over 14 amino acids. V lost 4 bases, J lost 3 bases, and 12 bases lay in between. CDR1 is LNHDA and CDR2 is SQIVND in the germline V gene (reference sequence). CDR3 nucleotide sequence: TGTGCCAGTAGTAGGGACCAGGGGAAAGAGACCCAGTACTTC. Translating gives CASSRDQGKETQYF.

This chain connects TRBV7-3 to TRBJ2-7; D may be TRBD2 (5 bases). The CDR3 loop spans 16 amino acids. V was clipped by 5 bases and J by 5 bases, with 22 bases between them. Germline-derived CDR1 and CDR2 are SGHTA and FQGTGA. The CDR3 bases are TGTGCCAGCAGCCCACAGCCGGGCCTAGGAGGCCACGAGCAGTACTTC. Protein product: CASSPQPGLGGHEQYF. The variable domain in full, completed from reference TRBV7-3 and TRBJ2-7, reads GAGVSQTPSNKVTEKGKYVELRCDPISGHTALYWYRQSLGQGPEFLIYFQGTGAADDSGLPNDRFFAVRPEGSVSTLKIQRTERGDSAVYLCASSPQPGLGGHEQYFGPGTRLTVT.

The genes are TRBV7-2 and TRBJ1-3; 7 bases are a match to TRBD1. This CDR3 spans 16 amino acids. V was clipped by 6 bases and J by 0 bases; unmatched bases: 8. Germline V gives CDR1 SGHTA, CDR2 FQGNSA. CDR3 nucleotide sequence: TGTGCCAGCAGGGCCGGGACAGCGCGCTCTGGAAACACCATATATTTT. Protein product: CASRAGTARSGNTIYF.

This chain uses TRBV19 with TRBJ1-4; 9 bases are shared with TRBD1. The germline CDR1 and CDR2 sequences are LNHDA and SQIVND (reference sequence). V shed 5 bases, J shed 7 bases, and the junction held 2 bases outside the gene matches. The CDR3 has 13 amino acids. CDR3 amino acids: CASSGTGREKLFF. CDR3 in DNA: TGTGCCAGTAGTGGGACAGGGCGTGAAAAACTGTTTTTT. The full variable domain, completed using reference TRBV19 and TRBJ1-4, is DGGITQSPKYLFRKEGQNVTLSCEQNLNHDAMYWYRQDPGQGLRLIYYSQIVNDFQKGDIAEGYSVSREKKESFPLTVTSAQKNPTAFYLCASSGTGREKLFFGSGTQLSVL.

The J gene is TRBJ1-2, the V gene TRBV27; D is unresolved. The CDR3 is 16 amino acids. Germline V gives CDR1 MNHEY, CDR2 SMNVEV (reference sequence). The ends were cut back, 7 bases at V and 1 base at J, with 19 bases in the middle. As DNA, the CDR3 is TGTGCCAGCACATCGGGAGGTCGGAGCGGTAACTATGGCTACACCTTC. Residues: CASTSGGRSGNYGYTF.

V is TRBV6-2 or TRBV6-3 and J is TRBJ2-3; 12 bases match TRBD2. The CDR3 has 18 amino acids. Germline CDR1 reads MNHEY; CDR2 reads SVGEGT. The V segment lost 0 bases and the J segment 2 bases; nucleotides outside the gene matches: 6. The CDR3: CASSYSETSGGFTDTQYF. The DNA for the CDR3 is TGTGCCAGCAGTTACTCAGAGACTAGCGGGGGATTCACAGATACGCAGTATTTT.

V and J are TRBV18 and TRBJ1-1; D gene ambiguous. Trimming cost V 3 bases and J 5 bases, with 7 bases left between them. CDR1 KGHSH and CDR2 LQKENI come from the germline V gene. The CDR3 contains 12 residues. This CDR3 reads CASSPSRTEAFF. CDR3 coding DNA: TGTGCCAGCTCACCGAGTAGAACTGAAGCTTTCTTT.

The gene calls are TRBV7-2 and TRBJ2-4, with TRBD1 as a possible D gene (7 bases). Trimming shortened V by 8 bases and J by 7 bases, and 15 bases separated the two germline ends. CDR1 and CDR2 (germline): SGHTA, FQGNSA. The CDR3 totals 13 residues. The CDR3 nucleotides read TGTGCCAGCGCTCAGGGGGGCCTCAACATTCAGTACTTC. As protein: CASAQGGLNIQYF.

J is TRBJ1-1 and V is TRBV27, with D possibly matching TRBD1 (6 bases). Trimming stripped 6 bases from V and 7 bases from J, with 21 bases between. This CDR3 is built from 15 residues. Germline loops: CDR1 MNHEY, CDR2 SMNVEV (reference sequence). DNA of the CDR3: TGTGCCAGCAGGAACCAGAGACAGGCCCAGATTGAAGCTTTCTTT. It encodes CASRNQRQAQIEAFF.

The CDR3, as DNA: TGTGCCAGCAGCCCCGGGAAGGCCTATGGCTACACCTTC. Encoded protein: CASSPGKAYGYTF. The chain has TRBV12-3 or TRBV12-4 and TRBJ1-2; D gene unclear. V was cut by 6 bases and J by 4 bases, with 12 bases left in between. The CDR3 covers 13 residues.

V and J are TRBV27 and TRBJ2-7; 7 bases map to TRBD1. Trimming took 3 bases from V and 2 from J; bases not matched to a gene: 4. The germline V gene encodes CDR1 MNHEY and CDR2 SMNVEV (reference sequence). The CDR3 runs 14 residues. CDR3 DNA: TGTGCCAGCAGTTTTAAGGGGGCCCCCTACGAGCAGTACTTC. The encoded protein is CASSFKGAPYEQYF.